This TCR beta chain was documented in a study of blood T cell repertoires in COVID-19. Turning to the study itself: Acute and convalescent COVID-19 specimens originated in the United States, Italy and Spain. Sources were T cells, B-cell-depleted T cells, or PBMCs; the material itself was cDNA or gDNA.

The repertoire was sequenced with immunoSEQ multiplex PCR; TCRdb's copy has only in-frame clones and lacks some. The sample lists about 160,000 clones; about four fifths were seen once. Germline CDR1 and CDR2: ENHRY and SYGVKD. The CDR3 extends over 15 amino acids. Trimming removed 4 bases from V and 2 bases from J, with 14 bases in between. The chain uses TRBV10-3 and TRBJ1-2; no definite D call. Sample: peripheral blood. The receptor comes from a man aged 60-69 years with active or convalescent COVID-19. CDR3 amino acids: CAISASESFNYGYTF. CDR3 coding DNA: TGTGCCATCAGTGCCTCCGAAAGCTTCAACTATGGCTACACCTTC.